This is a list of T cell receptor beta chains from one sample in a study of blood T cell repertoires in COVID-19. The repertoire was sequenced with immunoSEQ multiplex PCR; TCRdb's copy has only in-frame clones and lacks some. The sample records around 620,000 clones, just under 90% being singletons. The sequencing input was peripheral blood. All receptors derive from a woman under 30 with acute or convalescent COVID-19. Each CDR3 is given with its conserved first and last residue. D genes are given only for firm matches. Part of the rows lack a size; the others show once, few, many or a class for expanded clones.

d_gene	abundance	v_gene	j_gene	CDR3nt	CDR3aa
NA	NA	TRBV30	TRBJ1-2	TGTGCCTGGAACGTGGGGCAGGGCTATGGCCACACCTTC	CAWNVGQGYGHTF
TRBD1	NA	TRBV7-3	TRBJ1-1	TGTGCCAGCAGACTAACCGGGACAGGGGGTGAAGCTTTCTTT	CASRLTGTGGEAFF
NA	NA	TRBV6-5	TRBJ2-1	TGTGCCAGCAGTATTGGCGGGCCCAGTAATGAGCAGTTCTTC	CASSIGGPSNEQFF
TRBD2	once	TRBV9	TRBJ2-3	TGTGCCAGCAGCCCCACCCAGCGGGGGGCACAGTATTTT	CASSPTQRGAQYF
TRBD1	NA	TRBV30	TRBJ2-7	TGTGCCTGGAGCTTGGGACAGAACTACGAGCAGTACTTC	CAWSLGQNYEQYF
TRBD1	NA	TRBV4-1	TRBJ1-6	TGCGCCAGCAGCCCGGGACAGGCGACTTCACCCCTCCACTTT	CASSPGQATSPLHF
NA	NA	TRBV19	TRBJ1-1	TGTGCCAGTAGTGAGGGAGTCGCCTTGGCTGAAGCTTTCTTT	CASSEGVALAEAFF
TRBD1	once	TRBV30	TRBJ1-1	TGTGCTTGCTACCTCGGACAGGGGGGGAACACTGAAGCTTTCTTT	CACYLGQGGNTEAFF
NA	NA	TRBV15	TRBJ1-2	TGTGCCACCAGCACAGATGTACAGGGTCCTGGCTACACCTTC	CATSTDVQGPGYTF
NA	NA	TRBV30	TRBJ1-1	TGTGCCTGGAGTGTAGTAGGGGGGAACACTGAAGCTTTCTTT	CAWSVVGGNTEAFF
TRBD1	NA	TRBV6-4	TRBJ1-2	TGTGCCAGCAGCGAGGGGACAGGGGGAACTAACTATGGCTACACCTTC	CASSEGTGGTNYGYTF
NA	NA	TRBV9	TRBJ1-1	TGTGCCAGCAGCGTAGCCCCGGGATCGATGACTGAAGCTTTCTTT	CASSVAPGSMTEAFF
NA	NA	TRBV6-5	TRBJ2-3	TGTGCCAGCACCAGGGGGGCGGAGGATACGCAGTATTTT	CASTRGAEDTQYF
TRBD1	once	TRBV3-1/TRBV3-2	TRBJ2-7	TGTGCCAGCTCCGGACAGGCGACCTACGAGCAGTACTTC	CASSGQATYEQYF
TRBD1	NA	TRBV19	TRBJ1-1	TGTGCCAGTAGTATAGAGGGGACAGGGTTATTCGCTGAAGCTTTCTTT	CASSIEGTGLFAEAFF
NA	NA	TRBV21-1	TRBJ1-3	TGTGCCAGCACCCCTATTCGACTCTCTGGAAACACCATATATTTT	CASTPIRLSGNTIYF
TRBD2	NA	TRBV9	TRBJ2-1	TGTGCCAGCAGCGTATCCGGGACTAGCGGGGCAGGTTTCGGGGATGAGCAGTTCTTC	CASSVSGTSGAGFGDEQFF
TRBD1	NA	TRBV15	TRBJ2-2	TGTGCCACCAGCGACAGGGCGGACACCGGGGAGCTGTTTTTT	CATSDRADTGELFF
TRBD1	NA	TRBV30	TRBJ2-5	TGTGCCTGGGGAAAACAGGGGGCCGAGACCCAGTACTTC	CAWGKQGAETQYF
NA	NA	TRBV14	TRBJ2-2	TGTGCCAGCAGCCAAACCCGACAGAATACCGGCGGGGAGCTGTTTTTT	CASSQTRQNTGGELFF
NA	NA	TRBV4-1	TRBJ1-5	TGCGCCAGCAGCCAGGTTTCGGGAGGCAGCAATCAGCCCCAGCATTTT	CASSQVSGGSNQPQHF
NA	NA	TRBV11-2	TRBJ2-4	TGTGCCAGCAGCTTATATAAGGGGAAACTAGCCAAAAACATTCAGTACTTC	CASSLYKGKLAKNIQYF
TRBD1	NA	TRBV28	TRBJ2-7	TGTGCCAGCAGCTCGCCCGGACAGGGGGCGGGGGAGCAGTACTTC	CASSSPGQGAGEQYF
NA	NA	TRBV30	TRBJ2-3	TGTGCCTGGAGTGTACAAGGCGCAGGGCAGTATTTT	CAWSVQGAGQYF
TRBD1	NA	TRBV10-3	TRBJ1-5	TGTGCCATCAGTGCGGGACAGGGAGGTCAGCCCCAGCATTTT	CAISAGQGGQPQHF
NA	few	TRBV7-2	TRBJ1-2	TGTGCCAGCAGCTTCATGGACAGAATATTTAACTATGGCTACACCTTC	CASSFMDRIFNYGYTF
NA	few	TRBV6-2/TRBV6-3	TRBJ2-3	TGTGCCAGCAGTTTCGGCGGGGCTGACACAGATACGCAGTATTTT	CASSFGGADTDTQYF
NA	NA	TRBV4-3	TRBJ1-4	TGCGCCAGCAGCCCCCGTGGGGCGAGGGAAAAACTGTTTTTT	CASSPRGAREKLFF
TRBD2	NA	TRBV2	TRBJ2-1	TGTGCCAGCAAGACTAGCGGAAATGAGCAGTTCTTC	CASKTSGNEQFF
TRBD1	NA	TRBV30	TRBJ2-6	TGTGCCTGGACGGGACAGGGAAGGTCTGGGGCCAACGTCCTGACTTTC	CAWTGQGRSGANVLTF
NA	NA	TRBV6-6	TRBJ2-7	TGTGCCAGCAGCCGACGGCAGGGGAGCGGTCTGTCCTACGAGCAGTACTTC	CASSRRQGSGLSYEQYF
NA	NA	TRBV4-1	TRBJ2-3	TGCGCCAGCAGCTACTCGAGGGGGACAGATACGCAGTATTTT	CASSYSRGTDTQYF
NA	NA	TRBV6-5	TRBJ1-2	TGTGCCAGCAGTTCGCGAGGAGGCTACACCTTC	CASSSRGGYTF
TRBD1	few	TRBV7-9	TRBJ1-4	TGTGCCAGCAGCTTAGGGGACAGGGACGGAGAAAAACTGTTTTTT	CASSLGDRDGEKLFF
NA	NA	TRBV18	TRBJ2-1	TGTGCCAGCTCACCACCCCTGCCTAGTAGTCAGATCTTC	CASSPPLPSSQIF
NA	NA	TRBV5-5	TRBJ1-6	TGTGCCAGCAGAGCGACCCCGGATTCACCCCTCCACTTT	CASRATPDSPLHF
NA	NA	TRBV4-2	TRBJ2-5	TGTGCCAGCAGCCAAAGCTTTGGGGGGGCCGAAGAGACCCAGTACTTC	CASSQSFGGAEETQYF
TRBD1	NA	TRBV12-5	TRBJ1-4	TGTGCTAGTGGTTTAGGACAGGGGGCAGGACTGTTTTTT	CASGLGQGAGLFF